Following are 10 T cell receptor beta chains from one sample sequenced in a study of T cells in Graves' hyperthyroidism and ophthalmopathy. The CDR3 regions of TCR beta were amplified from RNA transcripts. In the first-round RT-PCR of the TCR CDR3, the HTBI primer set was used. MiXCR, run by TCRdb on the multiplex PCR reads, gives a single entry per CDR3 protein. The sample lists about 640,000 distinct CDR3 sequences; 20% to 25% were seen once. Specimen: blood. These receptors were obtained from a man aged 25-45 years with Graves' ophthalmopathy.

This clonotype was observed many times. The chain recombines TRBV30 with TRBJ1-2; 10 bases are a match to TRBD1. Trimming cost V 1 base and J 2 bases; bases outside gene matches: 7. The germline V gene encodes CDR1 GTSNPN and CDR2 SVGIG (reference sequence). The CDR3 extends over 16 amino acids. The chain's CDR3 is CAWSALTGGPNYGYTF. DNA for the CDR3: TGTGCCTGGAGTGCTCTGACAGGGGGCCCAAACTATGGCTACACCTTC.

J is TRBJ2-2 and V is TRBV27; 11 bases match TRBD1. The germline V gene has CDR1 MNHEY and CDR2 SMNVEV (reference sequence). The CDR3 is made up of 15 amino acids. With 7 bases clipped from V and 1 base from J, the junction kept 2 bases outside the gene matches. The CDR3 loop reads CASTGTGGNTGELFF. DNA of the CDR3: TGTGCCAGCACGGGGACAGGGGGGAACACCGGGGAGCTGTTTTTT.

The chain couples TRBV19 to TRBJ2-2; D is ambiguous. V lost 11 bases, J lost 3 bases, and 10 bases lay in between. Germline V gene sequence: CDR1 LNHDA, CDR2 SQIVND (reference sequence). This CDR3 has 12 amino acids. The CDR3 sequence is CALRADTGELFF. In nucleotides, the CDR3 is TGTGCCCTAAGGGCAGACACCGGGGAGCTGTTTTTT.

This clonotype turned up a few times. The V call is TRBV28, the J call TRBJ2-3, with D perhaps matching TRBD1 or TRBD2 (7 bases each). The germline V gene has CDR1 MDHEN and CDR2 SYDVKM. V lost 8 bases to trimming and J lost 6 bases, with 15 bases between them. There are 13 residues in the CDR3. CDR3 residues: CASCQGGADTQYF. CDR3 in DNA: TGTGCCAGCTGCCAGGGGGGGGCGGATACGCAGTATTTT. The entire variable domain, with the rest obtained from reference TRBV28 and TRBJ2-3, is as follows: DVKVTQSSRYLVKRTGEKVFLECVQDMDHENMFWYRQDPGLGLRLIYFSYDVKMKEKGDIPEGYSVSREKKERFSLILESASTNQTSMYLCASCQGGADTQYFGPGTRLTVL.

This clonotype occurred once. The chain joins TRBV6-1 to TRBJ2-6; D may correspond to TRBD1 or TRBD2 (6 bases each). CDR3 length equals 15 residues. Trimming cost V 5 bases and J 3 bases, with 11 bases left between them. Germline V gene sequence: CDR1 MNHNS, CDR2 SASEGT. The CDR3 spells CASSRGTFGANVLTF. CDR3 DNA sequence: TGTGCCAGCAGTCGCGGGACATTTGGGGCCAACGTCCTGACTTTC.

The rearrangement joins TRBV6-1 to TRBJ1-1, with D unclear. Germline-derived CDR1 and CDR2 are MNHNS and SASEGT. There are 15 residues in the CDR3. Trimming took 4 bases from V and 5 from J, leaving 17 bases between them. This CDR3 reads CASSGGRSGSTEAFF. Written as DNA, the CDR3 is TGTGCCAGCAGTGGCGGGAGATCTGGAAGTACTGAAGCTTTCTTT.

This clonotype was seen at least ten times. V is TRBV7-9 and J is TRBJ1-1; no firm D call. V gave up 2 bases and J gave up 1 base, with 8 bases separating them. CDR3 length: 14 amino acids. The germline gives CDR1 SEHNR, CDR2 FQNEAQ (reference sequence). This chain's CDR3 is CASSLPGTNTEAFF. Here the CDR3 DNA reads TGTGCCAGCAGCTTACCAGGAACGAACACTGAAGCTTTCTTT.

This clonotype was detected many times. This chain uses TRBV20-1 with TRBJ2-7; D might be TRBD2 (6 bases). The V gene's germline CDR1 is DFQATT and CDR2 SNEGSKA (reference sequence). V was pared by 1 base and J by 4 bases, with 11 bases between. The CDR3 contains 13 residues. Here the CDR3 reads CSARVLADYEQYF. The DNA for the CDR3 is TGCAGTGCTAGAGTACTAGCTGATTACGAGCAGTACTTC.

This sequence joins TRBV9 and TRBJ2-3; D ambiguous. With 0 bases removed from V and 3 bases from J, the gap between germline ends came to 11 bases. Germline V lookup: CDR1 SGDLS, CDR2 YYNGEE. There are 15 residues in the CDR3. CDR3 loop: CASSVGLSTTDTQYF. For the CDR3, the DNA is TGTGCCAGCAGCGTAGGTCTCAGCACAACAGATACGCAGTATTTT.

With regard to this clonotype: A clone one base away is much larger, so this may be a read error. V is TRBV20-1 and J is TRBJ2-1, with D maybe TRBD1 (6 bases). The last part of the DNA fits TRBJ2-7 better; the J call may be wrong. CDR3 size: 16 residues. Germline CDR1 is DFQATT and CDR2 is SNEGSKA (reference sequence). The CDR3 region is CSARVNNRESYNEQYF. The CDR3 nucleotides are TGCAGTGCTAGAGTGAATAACAGGGAATCCTACAATGAGCAGTACTTC.